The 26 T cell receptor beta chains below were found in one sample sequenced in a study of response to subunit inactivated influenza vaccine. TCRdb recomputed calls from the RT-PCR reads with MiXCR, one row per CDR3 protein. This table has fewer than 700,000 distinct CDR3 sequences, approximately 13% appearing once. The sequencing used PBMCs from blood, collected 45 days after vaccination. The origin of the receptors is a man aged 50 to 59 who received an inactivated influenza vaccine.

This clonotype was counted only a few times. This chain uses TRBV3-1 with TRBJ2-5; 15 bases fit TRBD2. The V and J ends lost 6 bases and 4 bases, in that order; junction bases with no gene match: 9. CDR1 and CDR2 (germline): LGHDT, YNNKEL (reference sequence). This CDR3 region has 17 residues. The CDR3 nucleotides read TGTGCCAGCAGACGAATGGGACTAGCGGGAGGAGGAGAGACCCAGTACTTC. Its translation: CASRRMGLAGGGETQYF.

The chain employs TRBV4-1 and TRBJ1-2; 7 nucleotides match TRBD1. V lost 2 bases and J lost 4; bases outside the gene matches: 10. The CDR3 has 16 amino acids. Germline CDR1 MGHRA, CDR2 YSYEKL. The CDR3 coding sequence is TGCGCCAGCAGCCAAACAGGGGCAGGAAGCCTCTATGGCTACACCTTC. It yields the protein CASSQTGAGSLYGYTF.

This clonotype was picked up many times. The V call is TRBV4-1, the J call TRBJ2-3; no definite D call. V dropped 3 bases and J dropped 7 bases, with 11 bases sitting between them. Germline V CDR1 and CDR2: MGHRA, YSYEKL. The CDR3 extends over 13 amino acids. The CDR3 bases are TGCGCCAGCAGCCAGATGGACGTGAATACGCAGTATTTT. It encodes CASSQMDVNTQYF.

CDR3 sequence reads: CSAGLGDAYEQYF. For the CDR3, the DNA is TGCAGTGCTGGACTAGGTGATGCCTACGAGCAGTACTTC. This sequence joins TRBV20-1 and TRBJ2-7; TRBD2 matches at 7 bases. Germline-derived CDR1 and CDR2 are DFQATT and SNEGSKA (reference sequence). The CDR3 spans 13 residues. The J segment lost 2 bases and the V segment lost 5 bases, leaving 6 bases of the junction unmatched.

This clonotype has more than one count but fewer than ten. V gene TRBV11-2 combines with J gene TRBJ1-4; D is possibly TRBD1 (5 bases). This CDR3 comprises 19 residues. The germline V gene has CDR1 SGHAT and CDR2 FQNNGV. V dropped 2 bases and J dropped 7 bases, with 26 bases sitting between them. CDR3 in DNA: TGTGCCAGCAGCTTATGGGGCAGGCTATCGCCCCTAAGAGCTGAAAAACTGTTTTTT. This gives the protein CASSLWGRLSPLRAEKLFF.

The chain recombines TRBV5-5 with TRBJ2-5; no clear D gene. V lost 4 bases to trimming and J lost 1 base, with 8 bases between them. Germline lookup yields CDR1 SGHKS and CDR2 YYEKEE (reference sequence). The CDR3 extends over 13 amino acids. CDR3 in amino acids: CASSPPPQETQYF. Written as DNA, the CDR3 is TGTGCCAGCAGCCCTCCACCCCAAGAGACCCAGTACTTC. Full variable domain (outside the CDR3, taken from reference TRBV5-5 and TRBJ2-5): DAGVTQSPTHLIKTRGQQVTLRCSPISGHKSVSWYQQVLGQGPQFIFQYYEKEERGRGNFPDRFSARQFPNYSSELNVNALLLGDSALYLCASSPPPQETQYFGPGTRLLVL.

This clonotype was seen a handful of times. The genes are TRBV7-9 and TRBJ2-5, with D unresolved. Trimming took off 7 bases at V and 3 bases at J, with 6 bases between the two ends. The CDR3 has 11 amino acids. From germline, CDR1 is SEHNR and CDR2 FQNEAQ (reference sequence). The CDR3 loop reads CASKMEETQYF. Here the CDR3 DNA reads TGTGCCAGCAAAATGGAAGAGACCCAGTACTTC.

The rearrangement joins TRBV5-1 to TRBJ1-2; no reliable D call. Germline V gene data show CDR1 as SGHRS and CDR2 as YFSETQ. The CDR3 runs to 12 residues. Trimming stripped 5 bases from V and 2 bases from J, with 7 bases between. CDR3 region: CASRPDNYGYTF. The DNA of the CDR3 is TGCGCCAGCAGGCCCGACAACTATGGCTACACCTTC. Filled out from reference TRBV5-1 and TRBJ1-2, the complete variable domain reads KAGVTQTPRYLIKTRGQQVTLSCSPISGHRSVSWYQQTPGQGLQFLFEYFSETQRNKGNFPGRFSGRQFSNSRSEMNVSTLELGDSALYLCASRPDNYGYTFGSGTRLTVV.

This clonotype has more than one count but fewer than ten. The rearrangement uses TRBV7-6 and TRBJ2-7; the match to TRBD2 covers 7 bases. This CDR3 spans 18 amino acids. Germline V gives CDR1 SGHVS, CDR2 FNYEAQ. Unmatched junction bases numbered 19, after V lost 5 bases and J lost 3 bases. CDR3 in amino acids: CASSLRSVFTAGYYEQYF. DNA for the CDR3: TGTGCCAGCAGCCTTAGATCTGTATTCACAGCGGGATACTACGAGCAGTACTTC.

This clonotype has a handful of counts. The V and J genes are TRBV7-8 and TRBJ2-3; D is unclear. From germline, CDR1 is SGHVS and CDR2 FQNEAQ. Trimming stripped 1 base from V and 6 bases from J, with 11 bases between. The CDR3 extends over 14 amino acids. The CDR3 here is CASSLDELTDTQYF. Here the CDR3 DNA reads TGTGCCAGCAGCTTAGATGAGCTTACCGATACGCAGTATTTT.

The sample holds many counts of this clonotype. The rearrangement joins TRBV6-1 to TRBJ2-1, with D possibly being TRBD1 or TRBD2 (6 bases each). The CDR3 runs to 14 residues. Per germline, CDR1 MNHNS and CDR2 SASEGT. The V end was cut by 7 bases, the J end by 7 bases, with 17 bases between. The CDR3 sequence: CASTTGAKWNEQFF. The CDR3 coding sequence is TGTGCCAGCACCACGGGGGCTAAGTGGAATGAGCAGTTCTTC.

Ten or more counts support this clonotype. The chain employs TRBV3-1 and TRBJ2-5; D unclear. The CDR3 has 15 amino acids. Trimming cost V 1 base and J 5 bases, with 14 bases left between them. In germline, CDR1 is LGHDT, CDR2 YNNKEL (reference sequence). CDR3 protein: CASSQVPGTTETQYF. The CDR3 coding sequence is TGTGCCAGCAGCCAAGTTCCGGGTACTACGGAGACCCAGTACTTC.

CDR3 coding DNA: TGTGCCAGCAGCCAAGCCTTGGATACGCAGTATTTT. Protein: CASSQALDTQYF. The gene calls are TRBV3-1 and TRBJ2-3; D uncertain. The V gene lost 1 base and the J gene lost 6 bases, with 5 bases spanning the gap. Germline lookup yields CDR1 LGHDT and CDR2 YNNKEL (reference sequence). The CDR3 is 12 amino acids.

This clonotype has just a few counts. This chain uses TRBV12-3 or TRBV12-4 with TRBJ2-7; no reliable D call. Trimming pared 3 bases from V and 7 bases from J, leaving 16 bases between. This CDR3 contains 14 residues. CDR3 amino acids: CASSFSTTLYEQYF. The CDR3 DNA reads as TGTGCCAGCAGTTTCAGCACTACACTATATGAGCAGTACTTC.

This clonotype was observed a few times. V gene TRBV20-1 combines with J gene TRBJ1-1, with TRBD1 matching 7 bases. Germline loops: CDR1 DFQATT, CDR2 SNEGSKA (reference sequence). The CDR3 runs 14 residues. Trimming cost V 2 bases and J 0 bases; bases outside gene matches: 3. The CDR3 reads CSARPGTVNTEAFF. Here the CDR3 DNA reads TGCAGTGCTAGACCCGGGACAGTGAACACTGAAGCTTTCTTT.

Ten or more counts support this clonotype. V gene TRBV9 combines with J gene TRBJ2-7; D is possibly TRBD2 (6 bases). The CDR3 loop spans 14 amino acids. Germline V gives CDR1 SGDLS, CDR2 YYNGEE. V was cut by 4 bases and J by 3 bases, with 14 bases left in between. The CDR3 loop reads CASSPVGGGYEQYF. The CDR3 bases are TGTGCCAGCAGCCCAGTCGGGGGAGGCTACGAGCAGTACTTC.

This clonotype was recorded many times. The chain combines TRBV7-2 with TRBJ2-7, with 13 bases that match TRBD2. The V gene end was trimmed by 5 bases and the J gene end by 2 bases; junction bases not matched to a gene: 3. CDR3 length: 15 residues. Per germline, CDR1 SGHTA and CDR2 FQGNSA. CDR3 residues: CASSIGTSGTYEQYF. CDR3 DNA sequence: TGTGCCAGCAGCATCGGGACTAGCGGGACCTACGAGCAGTACTTC. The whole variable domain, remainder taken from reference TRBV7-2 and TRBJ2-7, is GAGVSQSPSNKVTEKGKDVELRCDPISGHTALYWYRQSLGQGLEFLIYFQGNSAPDKSGLPSDRFSAERTGGSVSTLTIQRTQQEDSAVYLCASSIGTSGTYEQYFGPGTRLTVT.

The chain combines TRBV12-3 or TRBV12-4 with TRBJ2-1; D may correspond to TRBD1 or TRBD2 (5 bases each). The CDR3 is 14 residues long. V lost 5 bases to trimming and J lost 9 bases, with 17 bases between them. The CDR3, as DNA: TGTGCCAGCAGTAAGTCCCGGGGACCACCTGAGCAGTTCTTC. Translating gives CASSKSRGPPEQFF.

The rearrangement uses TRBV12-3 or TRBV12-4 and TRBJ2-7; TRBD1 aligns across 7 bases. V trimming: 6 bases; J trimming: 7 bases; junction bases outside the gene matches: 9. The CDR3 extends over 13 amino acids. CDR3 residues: CASRSHRGWEQYF. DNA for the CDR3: TGTGCCAGCAGGTCCCACAGGGGTTGGGAGCAGTACTTC.

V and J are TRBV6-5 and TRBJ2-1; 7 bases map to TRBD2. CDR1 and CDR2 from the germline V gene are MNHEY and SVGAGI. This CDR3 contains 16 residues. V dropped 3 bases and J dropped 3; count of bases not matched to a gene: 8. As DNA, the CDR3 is TGTGCCAGCAGTTATCTCGGGGGGATAGACTACAATGAGCAGTTCTTC. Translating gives CASSYLGGIDYNEQFF.

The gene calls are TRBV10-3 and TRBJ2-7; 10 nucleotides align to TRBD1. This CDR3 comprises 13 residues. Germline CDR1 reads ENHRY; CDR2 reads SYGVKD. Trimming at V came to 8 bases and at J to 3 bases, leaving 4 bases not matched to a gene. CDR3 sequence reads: CAIRTGGNYEQYF. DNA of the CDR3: TGTGCCATCCGGACAGGGGGAAACTACGAGCAGTACTTC.

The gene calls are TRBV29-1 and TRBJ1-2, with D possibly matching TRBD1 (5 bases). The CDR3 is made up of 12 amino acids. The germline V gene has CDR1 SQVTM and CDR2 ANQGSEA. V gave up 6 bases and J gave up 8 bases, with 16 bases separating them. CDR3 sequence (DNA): TGCAGCGTAGGGGACCGGATGGGAGGCTACACCTTC. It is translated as CSVGDRMGGYTF.

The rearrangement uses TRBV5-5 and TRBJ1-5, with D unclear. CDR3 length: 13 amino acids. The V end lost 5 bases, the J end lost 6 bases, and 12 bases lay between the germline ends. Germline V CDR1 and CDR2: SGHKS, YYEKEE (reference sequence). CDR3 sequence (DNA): TGTGCCAGCAGACAGAACAAGGGTCAGCCCCAGCATTTT. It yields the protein CASRQNKGQPQHF.

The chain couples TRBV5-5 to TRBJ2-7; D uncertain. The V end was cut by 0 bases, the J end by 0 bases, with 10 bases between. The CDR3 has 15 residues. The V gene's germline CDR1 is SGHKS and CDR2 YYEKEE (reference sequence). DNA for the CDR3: TGTGCCAGCAGCTTGGCCTACCTAGGCTCCTACGAGCAGTACTTC. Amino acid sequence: CASSLAYLGSYEQYF.

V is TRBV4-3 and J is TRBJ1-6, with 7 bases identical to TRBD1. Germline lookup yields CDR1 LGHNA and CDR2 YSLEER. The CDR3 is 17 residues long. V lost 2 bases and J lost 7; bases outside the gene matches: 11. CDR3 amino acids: CASSQNSFGQANSPLHF. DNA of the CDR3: TGCGCCAGCAGCCAAAACTCCTTTGGACAGGCAAATTCACCCCTCCACTTT.

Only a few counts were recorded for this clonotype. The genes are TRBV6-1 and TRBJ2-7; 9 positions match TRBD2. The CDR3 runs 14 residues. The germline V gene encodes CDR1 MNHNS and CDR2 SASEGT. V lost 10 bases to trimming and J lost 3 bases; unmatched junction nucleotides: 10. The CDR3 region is CATRPTSGLYEQYF. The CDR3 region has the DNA TGTGCCACCCGTCCGACTAGCGGCCTCTACGAGCAGTACTTC.